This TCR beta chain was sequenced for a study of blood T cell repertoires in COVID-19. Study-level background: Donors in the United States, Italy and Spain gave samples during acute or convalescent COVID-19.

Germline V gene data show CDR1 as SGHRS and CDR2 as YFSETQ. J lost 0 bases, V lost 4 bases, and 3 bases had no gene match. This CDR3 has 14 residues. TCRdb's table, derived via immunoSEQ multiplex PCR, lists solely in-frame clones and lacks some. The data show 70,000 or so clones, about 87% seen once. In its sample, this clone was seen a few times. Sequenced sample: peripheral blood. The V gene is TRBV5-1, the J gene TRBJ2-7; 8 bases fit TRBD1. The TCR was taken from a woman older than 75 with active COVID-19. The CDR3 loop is CASSKDRDSYEQYF. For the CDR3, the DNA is TGCGCCAGCAGCAAGGACAGGGACTCCTACGAGCAGTACTTC.